The 2 T cell receptor beta chains given below trace back to one sample, sequenced in a study of OX40 agonist ivuxolimab in advanced cancers. Receptor amplification or capture employed the immunoSEQ multiplex PCR assay. What TCRdb holds here is the immuneACCESS table cut down to in-frame rearrangements. Part of the clones is not present; checked against another copy, under half of the missing clones reflect an unresolved V gene, and the others are unexplained. The sample has just over 30,000 clones on record, around nine tenths of them singletons. The top ten hold around 29% of the sample. The starting material was CD4+ or CD8+ T cells sorted from blood, obtained in a trial of the OX40 agonist ivuxolimab. These TCRs come from an adult with an advanced solid tumor such as melanoma, head and neck, liver or kidney cancer.

J is TRBJ2-3 and V is TRBV5-1; D is possibly TRBD1 (6 bases). The CDR3 is made up of 14 amino acids. The V gene lost 4 bases and the J gene lost 6 bases, with 15 bases spanning the gap. Germline loops: CDR1 SGHRS, CDR2 YFSETQ. The CDR3 DNA sequence: TGCGCCAGCAGCAGTACAGGGAATTGGGATACGCAGTATTTT. Translated: CASSSTGNWDTQYF. Supplemented by reference TRBV5-1 and TRBJ2-3, the full variable domain reads KAGVTQTPRYLIKTRGQQVTLSCSPISGHRSVSWYQQTPGQGLQFLFEYFSETQRNKGNFPGRFSGRQFSNSRSEMNVSTLELGDSALYLCASSSTGNWDTQYFGPGTRLTVL.

The chain links TRBV9 to TRBJ2-2, with D unclear. V was clipped by 5 bases and J by 5 bases, with 7 bases between them. Germline V gene lookup returns CDR1 SGDLS and CDR2 YYNGEE. There are 12 residues in the CDR3. CDR3 DNA sequence: TGTGCCAGCAGTGGTGATACCGGGGAGCTGTTTTTT. This gives the protein CASSGDTGELFF. Full variable domain (remainder filled in from reference TRBV9 and TRBJ2-2): DSGVTQTPKHLITATGQRVTLRCSPRSGDLSVYWYQQSLDQGLQFLIQYYNGEERAKGNILERFSAQQFPDLHSELNLSSLELGDSALYFCASSGDTGELFFGEGSRLTVL.